This T cell receptor (beta chain) was profiled in a study of cytomegalovirus exposure and HLA in healthy donors. Study background: From HLA-typed donors, an early data release held some 80 million unique TCRs. Findings and limits, study-wide: Later analysis associated a missense DCLRE1C variant with TCR beta V- and J-gene trimming. Previous analysis showed most TCR beta V segments were productive about 87% or about 30% of the time.

On this clone itself: Its antigen is currently unknown.

The germline gives CDR1 MNHEY, CDR2 SMNVEV (reference sequence). The CDR3 is made up of 15 amino acids. Trimming took 6 bases from V and 10 from J; bases not matched to a gene: 10. The PCR ran on 60 Vbeta and 13 Jbeta primers. The repertoire was sequenced with immunoSEQ multiplex PCR; TCRdb's copy has only in-frame clones and lacks some. The sample lists tens of thousands of clones, under 80% occurring once. V and J are TRBV27 and TRBJ1-6; 9 bases match TRBD1. The specimen sequenced was PBMCs. This TCR derives from a male donor in good health and CMV-seropositive. This chain's CDR3 is CASRGTGRKGSPLHF. DNA of the CDR3: TGTGCCAGCAGAGGGACAGGGCGCAAAGGCTCACCCCTCCACTTT.